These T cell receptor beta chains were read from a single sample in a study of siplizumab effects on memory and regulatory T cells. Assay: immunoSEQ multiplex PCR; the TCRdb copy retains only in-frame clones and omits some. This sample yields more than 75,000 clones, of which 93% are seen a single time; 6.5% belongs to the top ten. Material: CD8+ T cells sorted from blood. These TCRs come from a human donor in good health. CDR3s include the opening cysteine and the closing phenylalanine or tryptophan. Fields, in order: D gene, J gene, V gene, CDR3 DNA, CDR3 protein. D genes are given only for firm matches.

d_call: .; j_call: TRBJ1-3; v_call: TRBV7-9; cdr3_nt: TGTGCCAGCAGCTTGTTTAGCTCTGGAAACACCATATATTTT; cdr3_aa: CASSLFSSGNTIYF
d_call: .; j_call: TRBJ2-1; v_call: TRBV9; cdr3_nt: TGTGCCAGCAGCGTTGACATAAGGAGGGCCAGGGGGAATGAGCAGTTCTTC; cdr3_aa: CASSVDIRRARGNEQFF
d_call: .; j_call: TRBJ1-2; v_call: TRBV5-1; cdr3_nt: TGCGCCAGCAGCCCCACGGGCCCTGGCGACTATGGCTACACCTTC; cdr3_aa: CASSPTGPGDYGYTF
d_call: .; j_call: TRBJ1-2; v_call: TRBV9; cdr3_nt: TGTGCCAGCACTGAGGGCGGGTCGGTGCGCTACACCTTC; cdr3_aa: CASTEGGSVRYTF
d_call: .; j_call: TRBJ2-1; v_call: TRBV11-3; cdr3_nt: TGTGCCAGCACCCCCCGAGCGGAAAGCTCCTACAATGAGCAGTTCTTC; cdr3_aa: CASTPRAESSYNEQFF
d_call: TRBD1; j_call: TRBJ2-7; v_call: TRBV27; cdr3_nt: TGTGCCAGCATGGGGACAGGGTCCCACGAGCAGTACTTC; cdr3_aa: CASMGTGSHEQYF
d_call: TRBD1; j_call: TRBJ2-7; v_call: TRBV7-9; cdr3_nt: TGTGCCAGCAGCTTAGTACAGGGGGCGCGTGAGCAGTACTTC; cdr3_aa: CASSLVQGAREQYF
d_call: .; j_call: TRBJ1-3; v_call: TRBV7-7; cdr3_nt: TGTGCTAGCAGCCCGGACAGCTCTGGAAACACCATATATTTT; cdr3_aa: CASSPDSSGNTIYF
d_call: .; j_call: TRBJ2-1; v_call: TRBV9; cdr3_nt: TGTGCCAGCACCGAAACGGGGCAGGGTTCCTACAATGAGCAGTTCTTC; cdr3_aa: CASTETGQGSYNEQFF
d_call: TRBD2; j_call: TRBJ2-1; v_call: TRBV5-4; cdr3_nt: TGTGCCAGCAGCTTGGTCGTTAGCGGGAGCGAATTCAATGAGCAGTTCTTC; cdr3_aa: CASSLVVSGSEFNEQFF
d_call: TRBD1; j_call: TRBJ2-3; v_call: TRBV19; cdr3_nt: TGTGCCAGTAGTACCCGCCAGACAGGGTCCCGCACAGATACGCAGTATTTT; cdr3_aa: CASSTRQTGSRTDTQYF
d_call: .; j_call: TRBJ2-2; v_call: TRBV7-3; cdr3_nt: TGTGCCAGCAGCAGCAGAGTAGACACCGGGGAGCTGTTTTTT; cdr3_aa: CASSSRVDTGELFF
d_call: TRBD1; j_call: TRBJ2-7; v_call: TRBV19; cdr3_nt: TGTGCCAGTAGTATTTTGGGACAGAGAAGCGAGCAGTACTTC; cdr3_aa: CASSILGQRSEQYF
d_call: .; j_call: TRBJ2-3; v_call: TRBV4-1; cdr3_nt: TGCGCCAGCAGCCTAGCGCCGGGGGGCACAGATACGCAGTATTTT; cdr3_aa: CASSLAPGGTDTQYF
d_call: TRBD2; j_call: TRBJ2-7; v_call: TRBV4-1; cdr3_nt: TGCGCCAGCAGCGTCCAGCGGGGGAACGAGCAGTACTTC; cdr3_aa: CASSVQRGNEQYF